This TCR beta chain was recovered during a study of blood T cells in healthy people across ages. The germline V gene encodes CDR1 DFQATT and CDR2 SNEGSKA (reference sequence). The CDR3 runs 15 residues. Primers used in a second PCR of about 6 to 11 cycles were a sample-barcoded 5' primer and a J-beta primer mix. TCRdb reprocessed the 5' RACE reads via MiXCR and lists one record per CDR3 protein. The data hold more than 800,000 distinct CDR3 sequences, with 25% to 30% observed a single time. The study's findings and limits: Possibly, changes in expanded clonotypes were confounded because donor CMV status was unknown.

It was roughly 10 milliliters of peripheral blood that were drawn from each donor. This clonotype showed up just a few times. No antigen is known for it. The chain combines TRBV20-1 with TRBJ2-1, with 11 bases that match TRBD2. Judging by the DNA end, TRBJ2-7 fits better; the J call may be wrong. The sample consisted of blood. This receptor was taken from a woman of 80 years or more in good health. The CDR3 here is CSASLAGGPGNEQYF. CDR3 DNA sequence: TGCAGTGCTAGCTTAGCGGGGGGGCCCGGCAATGAGCAGTACTTC.